These T cell receptor beta chains were read from a single sample in a study of T cell clones after liver transplantation. Libraries were prepared by immunoSEQ multiplex PCR; TCRdb keeps only in-frame clonotypes and omits some of them. In the table there are some 45,000 clones, around 84% of which are singletons. The sequences come from CD4+ T cells from blood, collected 24 months after liver transplant. The source of these receptors is a human patient who received a liver transplant. The T cells may come from the graft donor. Each CDR3 is given without its conserved first and last residue. The D gene is left open where the match is weak.

TRBV27,13,.,TRBJ2-6,ASRAVLSGANVLT
TRBV19,15,.,TRBJ2-5,ASTPGTANPRLETQY
TRBV6-5,12,.,TRBJ2-7,ASRGEGSTYEQY
TRBV5-1,13,TRBD2,TRBJ2-2,ASSPLAGAPGELF
TRBV5-1,14,.,TRBJ2-6,ASSPLGGSGANVLT
TRBV7-2,14,TRBD1,TRBJ1-6,ASSPYRDRAGSPLH
TRBV5-1,12,.,TRBJ1-1,ASSLVQGNTEAF
TRBV11-2,12,.,TRBJ2-7,ASSFQPLRGEQY
TRBV5-8,11,.,TRBJ1-1,ASSLISTGEAF
TRBV5-4,11,.,TRBJ1-6,ASSLGGNSPLH
TRBV19,17,TRBD1,TRBJ2-7,ASSIRWTGGKSGLYEQY
TRBV11-1,11,.,TRBJ1-2,ASSPGAGLGYT
TRBV5-1,13,TRBD1,TRBJ1-1,ASSQKIQGDTEAF
TRBV18,12,TRBD1,TRBJ1-5,ASSPKGGSQPQH
TRBV4-3,16,TRBD1,TRBJ1-3,ASSPGLDRGPSGNTIY
TRBV2,13,.,TRBJ1-5,ASSIGRPSNQPQH
TRBV15,14,TRBD1,TRBJ2-5,ATSRDPGQHQETQY
TRBV30,11,TRBD1,TRBJ1-4,AWSRDRGEKLF
TRBV5-6,13,TRBD2,TRBJ2-1,ASSYGTRTYNEQF
TRBV7-8,13,TRBD1,TRBJ1-6,ASSLSGQGVSPLH
TRBV2,12,TRBD1,TRBJ2-5,ASTTGGGLETQY
TRBV18,11,.,TRBJ1-1,ASSLDRNTEAF
TRBV5-1,12,.,TRBJ1-2,ASSLERWVEGYT
TRBV18,10,.,TRBJ1-2,ASSSRQYGYT
TRBV6-1,12,TRBD1,TRBJ1-1,ASRRTGGIAEAF
TRBV30,11,.,TRBJ1-3,AWSGTRRNTIY
TRBV7-9,12,TRBD1,TRBJ1-2,ASSRAQGNYGYT
TRBV5-6,10,.,TRBJ2-7,ASSLPGYEQY
TRBV7-9,14,.,TRBJ1-5,ASSFYGGRGNQPQH
TRBV29-1,12,TRBD1,TRBJ1-4,SVEGTGTNEKLF
TRBV5-4,12,.,TRBJ2-2,ASSTGQHTGELF